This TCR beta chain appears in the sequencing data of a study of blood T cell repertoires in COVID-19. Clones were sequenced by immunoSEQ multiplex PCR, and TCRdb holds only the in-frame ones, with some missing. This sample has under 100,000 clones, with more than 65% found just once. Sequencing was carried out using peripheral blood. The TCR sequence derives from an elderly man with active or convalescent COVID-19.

CDR3 sequence reads: CASSPRGLGDTEAFF. CDR3 coding DNA: TGTGCCAGCTCACCTAGGGGGCTAGGGGACACTGAAGCTTTCTTT. V usage is TRBV18 and J usage is TRBJ1-1; 7 bases fit TRBD1. This CDR3 is built from 15 residues. CDR1 is KGHSH, CDR2 LQKENI, per germline. V dropped 3 bases and J dropped 3; count of bases not matched to a gene: 7.